A selection of T cell receptor beta chains follows, all from one sample in a study of cytomegalovirus exposure and HLA in healthy donors. Libraries were prepared by immunoSEQ multiplex PCR; TCRdb keeps only in-frame clonotypes and omits some of them. The top ten clones hold about 0.89% of a sample with about 160,000 clones, 75% to 90% of them seen once. Sequencing was done on a sample of PBMCs. These receptors originate from a girl aged 2 to 9 in good health and CMV-seropositive. Each CDR3 is given with its conserved first and last residue. Each record gives: J gene, D gene, V gene, clone size, CDR3 protein, CDR3 DNA. A D gene is named only where the DNA matches it firmly. A clone size is listed for some rows: how often the clone was seen (once, few, many), or a class if it is expanded.

>TRBJ2-2|TRBD2|TRBV27|.
CASSLSYRGLAGGLLYTGELFF
TGTGCCAGCAGTTTATCGTACCGCGGGCTAGCGGGAGGCCTACTTTACACCGGGGAGCTGTTTTTT
>TRBJ1-3|.|TRBV6-5|.
CASSWAEGYGNTIYF
TGTGCCAGCAGTTGGGCGGAGGGTTACGGAAACACCATATATTTT
>TRBJ1-1|TRBD1|TRBV15|.
CATSPDRVYYTEAFF
TGTGCCACCTCGCCGGACAGGGTTTATTACACTGAAGCTTTCTTT
>TRBJ2-4|.|TRBV19|.
CASSMLWGRVAKNIQYF
TGTGCCAGTAGTATGCTTTGGGGCAGAGTAGCCAAAAACATTCAGTACTTC
>TRBJ2-7|TRBD1|TRBV6-1|.
CASSIGQGAYEQYF
TGTGCCAGCAGTATCGGACAGGGGGCTTACGAGCAGTACTTC
>TRBJ2-7|.|TRBV19|once
CATSPGGGNYEQYF
TGTGCCACCTCCCCGGGCGGAGGGAATTACGAGCAGTACTTC
>TRBJ2-7|TRBD2|TRBV27|.
CASSPGTSGRVGEQYF
TGTGCCAGCAGTCCTGGGACTAGCGGGAGGGTTGGGGAGCAGTACTTC
>TRBJ2-7|TRBD2|TRBV5-4|few
CASSGTSNKEQYF
TGTGCCAGCAGCGGGACTAGCAACAAAGAGCAGTACTTC
>TRBJ1-5|.|TRBV21-1|.
CASSKSIPGQGTQPQHF
TGTGCCAGCAGCAAAAGCATCCCGGGACAGGGGACCCAGCCCCAGCATTTT
>TRBJ1-5|TRBD1|TRBV7-4|.
CASSVYRDRGRIVNQPQHF
TGTGCCAGCAGCGTTTACCGGGACAGGGGACGAATTGTCAATCAGCCCCAGCATTTT
>TRBJ1-5|TRBD1|TRBV27|.
CASSLSTTGSSQPQHF
TGTGCCAGCAGTTTATCGACGACAGGGAGCAGTCAGCCCCAGCATTTT
>TRBJ2-1|TRBD1|TRBV6-6|.
CASTWDRYYNEQFF
TGTGCCAGCACGTGGGACAGGTACTACAATGAGCAGTTCTTC
>TRBJ1-2|.|TRBV5-4|.
CASSFQYYGYTF
TGTGCCAGCAGCTTCCAGTACTATGGCTACACCTTC
>TRBJ2-5|TRBD1|TRBV25-1|.
CASSGRTGRREETQYF
TGTGCCAGCAGTGGCCGGACAGGGCGCAGGGAAGAGACCCAGTACTTC
>TRBJ2-5|.|TRBV15|.
CATTQTYQETQYF
TGTGCCACCACACAGACGTACCAAGAGACCCAGTACTTC